The rows below give T cell receptor beta chains drawn from one sample of a study of blood T cell repertoires in COVID-19. Repertoires were generated with immunoSEQ multiplex PCR, while TCRdb's copy carries only in-frame clones and drops some. The sample includes approximately 200,000 clones, 87% seen only once; the top ten take 7% to 8.5%. The sequencing input was PBMCs or T cells enriched from blood (not recorded which). These receptors all stem from a man aged 30-40 years in a cohort exposed to, infected with or recovered from COVID-19 (not recorded which). The CDR3 runs from the conserved cysteine through the conserved F or W. The order of the fields is clone size, V gene, CDR3 length, J gene, D gene, CDR3 DNA, CDR3 protein. D genes are given only for firm matches. Part of the rows lack a size; the others show once, few, many or a class for expanded clones.

abundance: -
v_gene: TRBV24-1
len: 14
j_gene: TRBJ1-2
d_gene: TRBD1
CDR3nt: TGTGCCACCAGTGATTCGGGACAGGGTGATGGCTACACCTTC
CDR3aa: CATSDSGQGDGYTF

abundance: -
v_gene: TRBV28
len: 14
j_gene: TRBJ1-5
d_gene: TRBD1
CDR3nt: TGTGCCAGTCGGACAGGGGATCTCAATCAGCCCCAGCATTTT
CDR3aa: CASRTGDLNQPQHF

abundance: -
v_gene: TRBV29-1
len: 13
j_gene: TRBJ1-2
d_gene: TRBD1
CDR3nt: TGCAGCGTTGGATTACAGGGGGCAGGAGGCTACACCTTC
CDR3aa: CSVGLQGAGGYTF

abundance: -
v_gene: TRBV28
len: 14
j_gene: TRBJ1-1
d_gene: TRBD1
CDR3nt: TGTGCCAGCAGTAAGGGACAGGGAGGGACTGAAGCTTTCTTT
CDR3aa: CASSKGQGGTEAFF

abundance: -
v_gene: TRBV5-1
len: 14
j_gene: TRBJ1-4
d_gene: TRBD1
CDR3nt: TGCGCCAGCAAGGGACAGGCTAGGGGTGAAAAACTGTTTTTT
CDR3aa: CASKGQARGEKLFF

abundance: -
v_gene: TRBV2
len: 17
j_gene: TRBJ2-3
d_gene: TRBD2
CDR3nt: TGTGCCAGCGGAACTAGCGGGAGGGCCGGTATTGCAGATACGCAGTATTTT
CDR3aa: CASGTSGRAGIADTQYF

abundance: -
v_gene: TRBV5-5
len: 18
j_gene: TRBJ2-1
d_gene: TRBD2
CDR3nt: TGTGCCAGCAGCTTGGAACTAGCGTGGCCGAGCTCCTACAATGAGCAGTTCTTC
CDR3aa: CASSLELAWPSSYNEQFF

abundance: -
v_gene: TRBV9
len: 15
j_gene: TRBJ2-7
d_gene: TRBD2
CDR3nt: TGTGCCAGCAGCGATCTGGCTAGCGGGAAGGGGGAGCAGTACTTC
CDR3aa: CASSDLASGKGEQYF

abundance: -
v_gene: TRBV7-2
len: 15
j_gene: TRBJ2-7
d_gene: TRBD2
CDR3nt: TGTGCCAGCAGCCGCGGACTAGCGGGAGTAGACGAGCAGTACTTC
CDR3aa: CASSRGLAGVDEQYF

abundance: -
v_gene: TRBV7-2
len: 16
j_gene: TRBJ1-5
d_gene: -
CDR3nt: TGTGCCAGCAGCTTAAGTGGCAGCCGGGGCAATCAGCCCCAGCATTTT
CDR3aa: CASSLSGSRGNQPQHF

abundance: -
v_gene: TRBV11-2
len: 16
j_gene: TRBJ1-3
d_gene: -
CDR3nt: TGTGCCAGCAGTCGACTAATGGGTAGCACTGGAAACACCATATATTTT
CDR3aa: CASSRLMGSTGNTIYF

abundance: few
v_gene: TRBV24-1
len: 12
j_gene: TRBJ2-7
d_gene: -
CDR3nt: TGTGCCACCCCCCAGACTACCTACGAGCAGTACTTC
CDR3aa: CATPQTTYEQYF

abundance: -
v_gene: TRBV27
len: 16
j_gene: TRBJ2-3
d_gene: -
CDR3nt: TGTGCCAGCATAGGAGTGGGCAGGGAAGGCCCAGATACGCAGTATTTT
CDR3aa: CASIGVGREGPDTQYF

abundance: -
v_gene: TRBV15
len: 16
j_gene: TRBJ2-7
d_gene: -
CDR3nt: TGTGCCACCAGCCCCCGCGGACGGGGGTCTCCTCGAGAGCAGTACTTC
CDR3aa: CATSPRGRGSPREQYF

abundance: -
v_gene: TRBV27
len: 15
j_gene: TRBJ1-1
d_gene: -
CDR3nt: TGTGCCAGCATCTTTGCGTCCCGCGGGAGCACTGAAGCTTTCTTT
CDR3aa: CASIFASRGSTEAFF

abundance: once
v_gene: TRBV5-1
len: 19
j_gene: TRBJ2-2
d_gene: TRBD2
CDR3nt: TGCGCCAGCAGCTCCCAGCCCGGGACTACATCAACCTACTCCGGGGAGCTGTTTTTT
CDR3aa: CASSSQPGTTSTYSGELFF

abundance: -
v_gene: TRBV27
len: 15
j_gene: TRBJ1-2
d_gene: TRBD1
CDR3nt: TGTGCCAGCAGTTTGGCAGGGGGTAGTATCAATGGCTACACCTTC
CDR3aa: CASSLAGGSINGYTF

abundance: -
v_gene: TRBV2
len: 14
j_gene: TRBJ2-2
d_gene: TRBD2
CDR3nt: TGTGCCAGCAACCGACTAGCGGGAGCCGGGGAGCTGTTTTTT
CDR3aa: CASNRLAGAGELFF

abundance: -
v_gene: TRBV5-1
len: 14
j_gene: TRBJ2-5
d_gene: -
CDR3nt: TGCGCCAGCAGCGAGATGGACTTGAGAGGGACCCAGTACTTC
CDR3aa: CASSEMDLRGTQYF

abundance: -
v_gene: TRBV29-1
len: 13
j_gene: TRBJ1-2
d_gene: -
CDR3nt: TGCAGCGTTGGTCAGCTAGCTAACTATGGCTACACCTTC
CDR3aa: CSVGQLANYGYTF

abundance: -
v_gene: TRBV27
len: 14
j_gene: TRBJ2-3
d_gene: TRBD2
CDR3nt: TGTGCCAGCAGTTACCGGACCGGGAGGGATACGCAGTATTTT
CDR3aa: CASSYRTGRDTQYF

abundance: few
v_gene: TRBV7-2
len: 14
j_gene: TRBJ1-5
d_gene: -
CDR3nt: TGTGCCAGCAGCCTAACCTCCTTGAATCAGCCCCAGCATTTT
CDR3aa: CASSLTSLNQPQHF

abundance: -
v_gene: TRBV5-1
len: 13
j_gene: TRBJ2-7
d_gene: -
CDR3nt: TGCGCCAGCAGCTTGGGGCCAGGGAACGAGCAGTACTTC
CDR3aa: CASSLGPGNEQYF

abundance: -
v_gene: TRBV4-3
len: 14
j_gene: TRBJ2-7
d_gene: -
CDR3nt: TGCGCCAGCAGCCAAGATGCGGCAGTCTACGAGCAGTACTTC
CDR3aa: CASSQDAAVYEQYF

abundance: -
v_gene: TRBV5-1
len: 14
j_gene: TRBJ2-1
d_gene: TRBD1
CDR3nt: TGCGCCAGCAGCCGGACAGGGGACTACAATGAGCAGTTCTTC
CDR3aa: CASSRTGDYNEQFF

abundance: -
v_gene: TRBV11-2
len: 12
j_gene: TRBJ2-1
d_gene: TRBD2
CDR3nt: TGTGCCAGCAGCTCTATAGCGGGAGCGCAGTTCTTC
CDR3aa: CASSSIAGAQFF